This T cell receptor (beta chain) was retrieved from a study of T cell clonotyping in hematopoietic cell transplantation. Whole-study findings and limits: At the given depth, recipient repertoires were over 97% de novo clonotypes. Broader posttransplant TCR repertoire diversity was predicted by graft donor and pretransplant recipient Inverse Simpson Index values. After transplant, recipient diversity fell while pathologically expanded clonotypes grew through day 180.

The repertoire was sequenced with immunoSEQ multiplex PCR; TCRdb's copy has only in-frame clones and lacks some. The sample includes approximately 11,000 clones, 87% seen only once; the top ten take 15%. This sample's time point: recipient sample about 28 days before transplant, after cytoreduction. Samples: about 28 days before transplant, then days 30, 100 and 180 after. In regard to this clone: Its antigen is as yet unknown.

V was clipped by 2 bases and J by 2 bases; unmatched bases: 8. Looked up from germline, CDR1 is GTSNPN and CDR2 is SVGIG (reference sequence). The CDR3 sequence is 16 residues long. V gene TRBV30 combines with J gene TRBJ2-7; 11 positions match TRBD1. The sample here was peripheral blood mononuclear cells, taken before stem cell transplant. This clonotype was obtained from a woman aged 45-60 years with chronic myeloid leukemia. Some clones in this sample may be carry-over from other donors' samples. Written as DNA, the CDR3 is TGTGCCTGGAGTCCCCACCCGGGACAGGGGGCCTACGAGCAGTACTTC. The encoded protein is CAWSPHPGQGAYEQYF.